These T cell receptor beta chains were read from a single sample in a study of identical twins. One entry per CDR3 protein results from TCRdb running MiXCR on the 5' RACE reads. The sample contains around 510,000 distinct CDR3 sequences, over 11% of which appear only once. The same specimen was also included in a second study, on yellow fever vaccine responses in identical twins.

Material for sequencing was CD4+ T cells sorted from blood. The receptors here all came from a woman in her late teens or twenties in good health. The conserved cysteine and the conserved F or W are not part of the CDR3 here.

j_gene,v_gene,CDR3aa
TRBJ2-3,TRBV29-1,SVDGKADTQY
TRBJ2-1,TRBV10-3,AISPRTGQNEQF
TRBJ2-3,TRBV2,ASIGTSGSTDTQY
TRBJ2-1,TRBV6-1,ASRPGSRGGYNEQF
TRBJ2-4,TRBV12-3/TRBV12-4,ASSPGGQGANIQY
TRBJ2-3,TRBV5-1,ASSPGTSNTDTQY
TRBJ2-7,TRBV7-8,ASSLARRGELYEQY
TRBJ2-2,TRBV9,ASSVGAETGELF
TRBJ2-1,TRBV4-3,ASSRGSGSSYNEQF
TRBJ2-7,TRBV7-2,ASSPNLVSYEQY
TRBJ2-1,TRBV9,ASSVVLGGYNEQF
TRBJ1-4,TRBV7-2,ASSLVFWATPEEKLF
TRBJ1-2,TRBV5-1,ASRVSDNYGYT
TRBJ2-7,TRBV9,ASSVVHFSSYEQY
TRBJ1-2,TRBV9,ASRAGTELNYGYT
TRBJ1-2,TRBV20-1,SARSTGGNYGYT
TRBJ1-6,TRBV7-9,ASSSDGDSPLH
TRBJ2-3,TRBV27,ASRGSGLSTDTQY
TRBJ1-2,TRBV5-1,ASSSALGNGYT
TRBJ2-1,TRBV12-3/TRBV12-4,ASSSGTSGDNEQF
TRBJ1-1,TRBV5-1,ASSPGTVGNTEAF
TRBJ1-1,TRBV7-2,ASSTTGGGFFTEAF
TRBJ1-1,TRBV2,ASRPSTEAF
TRBJ2-2,TRBV7-9,ASSSGFAGELF
TRBJ2-2,TRBV18,ASSPQGQGATGELF
TRBJ1-1,TRBV6-5,ASGLRGTEAF
TRBJ2-5,TRBV12-3/TRBV12-4,ASRSGTRLQETQY
TRBJ2-2,TRBV3-1,ASTLSGLATGELF
TRBJ2-6,TRBV28,ASRTGGEANVLT
TRBJ2-1,TRBV25-1,ASSGTGAGEQF
TRBJ1-3,TRBV29-1,SARLQDSGNTIY
TRBJ1-5,TRBV3-1,ASSHLGSNQPQH
TRBJ2-1,TRBV3-1,ASSQVGGEQF
TRBJ2-7,TRBV5-1,ASRGTGGPYEQY
TRBJ2-5,TRBV4-2,ASSARLGGLALQETQY
TRBJ1-1,TRBV7-2,ASSLGGVGTEAF